The T cell receptor (beta chain) under discussion was sequenced for a study of naive and memory T cell subsets. Overall study findings and caveats: In naive cells, over 95% of TCR sequences were seen only once.

Looked up from germline, CDR1 is DFQATT and CDR2 is SNEGSKA (reference sequence). This CDR3 comprises 16 residues. Trimming pared 0 bases from V and 0 bases from J, leaving 13 bases between. Alpha and beta libraries were amplified separately from the second PCR onward. CD4+ T cell IFNgamma after overnight CMV lysate exposure gave donor CMV status. Two oligonucleotides, mixed equimolar, formed the beta constant-region primer covering TRBC1 and TRBC2. TCRdb redid the calling of the UMI-ligation and nested PCR reads with MiXCR, one entry per CDR3 protein. Of thousands of distinct CDR3 sequences in the sample, about 7.3% were seen once. A single count supports this clonotype. Its matching antigen is unknown.

The material sequenced was effector memory CD8+ T cells from blood. Subset indicated: effector memory, CD45RA- CD27-. The TCR sequence derives from a human donor in good health. This chain links TRBV20-1 with TRBJ2-3, with D perhaps given as TRBD1 or TRBD2 (5 bases each). CDR3 residues: CSARDWDGMSTDTQYF. CDR3 nucleotide sequence: TGCAGTGCTAGAGATTGGGACGGGATGAGCACAGATACGCAGTATTTT.